These 30 T cell receptor beta chains originate from one sample sequenced in a study of T cells after yellow fever vaccination. TCRdb reprocessed the 5' RACE reads via MiXCR and lists one record per CDR3 protein. This sample yields more than 300,000 distinct CDR3 sequences, of which roughly a tenth are seen a single time; about 3% belongs to the top ten. The source was CD4+ T cells sorted from PBMCs, collected 45 days after the yellow fever booster vaccination. The receptors stem from a man in his late teens or twenties who received the YFV17D yellow fever vaccine.

CDR3 region: CASSREGQLKYGYTF. The CDR3 DNA follows: TGTGCCAGCAGCCGGGAGGGGCAGTTGAAATATGGCTACACCTTC. The chain carries TRBV5-4 and TRBJ1-2, with TRBD1 as a possible D gene (5 bases). The ends were cut back, 4 bases at V and 5 bases at J, with 18 bases in the middle. CDR3 size: 15 residues. The germline gives CDR1 SGHNT, CDR2 YYREEE (reference sequence). Based on the CDR3 plus reference TRBV5-4 and TRBJ1-2, the full variable domain is ETGVTQSPTHLIKTRGQQVTLRCSSQSGHNTVSWYQQALGQGPQFIFQYYREEENGRGNFPPRFSGLQFPNYSSELNVNALELDDSALYLCASSREGQLKYGYTFGSGTRLTVV.

This clonotype was picked up a small number of times. V and J are TRBV11-2 and TRBJ2-5; D may be TRBD2 (5 bases). From germline, CDR1 is SGHAT and CDR2 FQNNGV. V gave up 5 bases and J gave up 3 bases, with 10 bases separating them. The CDR3 covers 13 residues. The CDR3 DNA sequence: TGTGCCAGCAGCCCCGGACTGGAAGAGACCCAGTACTTC. The encoded protein is CASSPGLEETQYF.

V and J are TRBV7-6 and TRBJ2-2; the match to TRBD1 covers 9 bases. The J segment lost 1 base and the V segment lost 5 bases, leaving 8 bases of the junction unmatched. There are 17 residues in the CDR3. Germline V gene data show CDR1 as SGHVS and CDR2 as FNYEAQ. The CDR3: CASSQRPGQGNTGELFF. DNA of the CDR3: TGTGCCAGCAGCCAACGACCGGGACAGGGGAACACCGGGGAGCTGTTTTTT. Supplemented by reference TRBV7-6 and TRBJ2-2, the full variable domain reads GAGVSQSPRYKVTKRGQDVALRCDPISGHVSLYWYRQALGQGPEFLTYFNYEAQQDKSGLPNDRFSAERPEGSISTLTIQRTEQRDSAMYRCASSQRPGQGNTGELFFGEGSRLTVL.

J is TRBJ2-6 and V is TRBV6-1; the D is unclear. The germline V gene encodes CDR1 MNHNS and CDR2 SASEGT. V was cut by 5 bases and J by 0 bases, with 8 bases left in between. The CDR3 is 15 residues long. The CDR3 region has the DNA TGTGCCAGCAGTAAACATGTCTCTGGGGCCAACGTCCTGACTTTC. It translates to CASSKHVSGANVLTF.

J is TRBJ1-1 and V is TRBV18; weak D call: TRBD1 (5 bases). Trimming cost V 3 bases and J 1 base, with 12 bases left between them. CDR3 length: 15 residues. CDR1 is KGHSH, CDR2 LQKENI, per germline. CDR3 loop: CASSPNGGENTEAFF. The DNA for the CDR3 is TGTGCCAGCTCACCGAACGGAGGGGAGAACACTGAAGCTTTCTTT.

The rearrangement links TRBV28 to TRBJ2-5; D gene unclear. Trimming took off 3 bases at V and 2 bases at J, with 7 bases between the two ends. This CDR3 spans 13 amino acids. The germline V gene has CDR1 MDHEN and CDR2 SYDVKM. The CDR3 region is CASSFEAQETQYF. The DNA for the CDR3 is TGTGCCAGCAGTTTTGAGGCACAAGAGACCCAGTACTTC. The full variable domain, its missing parts supplied by reference TRBV28 and TRBJ2-5, is DVKVTQSSRYLVKRTGEKVFLECVQDMDHENMFWYRQDPGLGLRLIYFSYDVKMKEKGDIPEGYSVSREKKERFSLILESASTNQTSMYLCASSFEAQETQYFGPGTRLLVL.

The rearrangement links TRBV19 to TRBJ2-4; D might be TRBD2 (6 bases). V was cut by 5 bases and J by 9 bases, with 17 bases left in between. This CDR3 region has 14 residues. Germline V CDR1 and CDR2: LNHDA, SQIVND (reference sequence). The CDR3 region is CASSSGPPGAIQYF. In DNA form, the CDR3 reads TGTGCCAGTAGTTCCGGCCCTCCGGGAGCCATTCAGTACTTC.

The sample holds a few counts of this clonotype. This chain links TRBV7-2 with TRBJ2-2; 8 nucleotides line up with TRBD1. The V segment lost 5 bases and the J segment 3 bases; nucleotides outside the gene matches: 11. Germline V gene sequence: CDR1 SGHTA, CDR2 FQGNSA. CDR3 length equals 17 residues. This CDR3 reads CASSRRPGQGDTGELFF. The CDR3 DNA reads as TGTGCCAGCAGCCGTAGGCCAGGACAGGGAGACACCGGGGAGCTGTTTTTT.

This clonotype turned up a few times. The chain couples TRBV28 to TRBJ2-5, with a tentative D call TRBD2 (5 bases). Per the germline V gene, CDR1 is MDHEN and CDR2 is SYDVKM. This CDR3 has 13 amino acids. V shed 4 bases and J shed 10 bases, with 16 bases lying between them. The CDR3 region is CASSSRLSGSQYF. The CDR3 DNA reads TGTGCCAGCAGTTCGAGGCTATCGGGGAGCCAGTACTTC.

This clonotype showed up many times. The chain uses TRBV19 and TRBJ2-4; D is uncertain. The V and J ends lost 10 bases and 1 base respectively, with 17 bases between them. In germline, CDR1 is LNHDA, CDR2 SQIVND (reference sequence). The CDR3 covers 15 residues. Written as DNA, the CDR3 is TGTGCCACCCATGTTTTCGGGCTGGCCAAAAACATTCAGTACTTC. The encoded protein is CATHVFGLAKNIQYF.

The sample holds a few counts of this clonotype. V usage is TRBV6-5 and J usage is TRBJ2-5; 8 nucleotides line up with TRBD1. V lost 7 bases to trimming and J lost 5 bases; unmatched junction nucleotides: 6. There are 13 residues in the CDR3. Per the germline V gene, CDR1 is MNHEY and CDR2 is SVGAGI. CDR3 in amino acids: CASTATGGETQYF. CDR3 DNA sequence: TGTGCCAGCACTGCTACAGGGGGGGAGACCCAGTACTTC.

V and J are TRBV5-1 and TRBJ1-4; TRBD1 aligns across 8 bases. This CDR3 has 15 residues. Germline-derived CDR1 and CDR2 are SGHRS and YFSETQ. The junction had 6 bases not matched to a gene; V was cut back by 4 bases and J by 4 bases. The CDR3 protein is CASSLDRGNNEKLFF. The DNA for the CDR3 is TGCGCCAGCAGCCTCGACAGGGGAAATAATGAAAAACTGTTTTTT.

The chain uses TRBV18 and TRBJ1-6; D gene uncertain. Per germline, CDR1 KGHSH and CDR2 LQKENI. This CDR3 has 14 residues. Between the trimmed V and J ends, which lost 2 bases and 3 bases, there was a span of 5 bases. CDR3 residues: CASSPAGYNSPLHF. Written as DNA, the CDR3 is TGTGCCAGCTCACCAGCAGGCTATAATTCACCCCTCCACTTT.

The CDR3 reads CASSFTGTLETQYF. The CDR3 bases are TGTGCCAGCAGCTTCACCGGGACACTCGAGACCCAGTACTTC. The chain recombines TRBV5-4 with TRBJ2-5; D is possibly TRBD1 (6 bases). Germline V gene sequence: CDR1 SGHNT, CDR2 YYREEE (reference sequence). The CDR3 runs to 14 residues. V was shortened by 2 bases and J by 5 bases, with 13 bases between the two germline ends.

This sequence joins TRBV4-3 and TRBJ2-1, with a possible D match to TRBD2 (5 bases). Germline CDR1 and CDR2: LGHNA and YSLEER. The CDR3 is 18 residues long. V was pared by 0 bases and J by 2 bases, with 17 bases between. The chain's CDR3 is CASSQDISGWEPYNEQFF. The DNA for the CDR3 is TGCGCCAGCAGCCAAGATATCTCCGGTTGGGAGCCCTACAATGAGCAGTTCTTC.

This sequence joins TRBV20-1 and TRBJ2-5; the D gene is possibly TRBD1 (5 bases). This CDR3 spans 13 amino acids. Germline CDR1 and CDR2: DFQATT and SNEGSKA (reference sequence). The V gene lost 5 bases and the J gene lost 4 bases, with 14 bases spanning the gap. CDR3 sequence reads: CSAPGASIETQYF. CDR3 nucleotide sequence: TGCAGTGCTCCTGGGGCCTCTATAGAGACCCAGTACTTC.

This clonotype was seen a handful of times. The V call is TRBV4-3, the J call TRBJ1-4; no reliable D call. The V end was cut by 0 bases, the J end by 7 bases, with 12 bases between. Looked up from germline, CDR1 is LGHNA and CDR2 is YSLEER. This CDR3 comprises 15 residues. The CDR3 bases are TGCGCCAGCAGCCAAGACTGGGCCAAAGGTGAAAAACTGTTTTTT. Translation: CASSQDWAKGEKLFF.

In its sample, this clonotype was seen many times. This chain joins TRBV5-1 and TRBJ1-1; D may be TRBD1 (6 bases). The CDR3 spans 15 residues. CDR1 and CDR2 (germline): SGHRS, YFSETQ. The germline V and J ends were trimmed by 4 bases and 4 bases, with 17 bases remaining between them. For the CDR3, the DNA is TGCGCCAGCAGCGTACCACAGGGAGAGGGCACTGAAGCTTTCTTT. It yields the protein CASSVPQGEGTEAFF.

This clonotype showed up just a few times. V is TRBV12-3 or TRBV12-4 and J is TRBJ1-5, with no clear D. The CDR3 is made up of 12 amino acids. Trimming took 5 bases from V and 7 from J, leaving 9 bases between them. The CDR3: CASSRTGQPQHF. The CDR3 region has the DNA TGTGCCAGCAGTAGGACGGGGCAGCCCCAGCATTTT.

The genes are TRBV3-1 and TRBJ1-2; possibly TRBD1 for D (6 bases). The CDR3 extends over 15 amino acids. Germline CDR1 LGHDT, CDR2 YNNKEL (reference sequence). V was pared by 3 bases and J by 6 bases, with 17 bases between. Written as DNA, the CDR3 is TGTGCCAGCAGCCAGACGACAGGAGATTGGAATGGCTACACCTTC. Its protein product is CASSQTTGDWNGYTF.

The chain links TRBV7-2 to TRBJ1-2, with 8 bases fitting TRBD1. Looked up from germline, CDR1 is SGHTA and CDR2 is FQGNSA. The CDR3 extends over 13 amino acids. Trimming cost V 5 bases and J 8 bases; bases outside gene matches: 7. CDR3 in DNA: TGTGCCAGCAGCGAAGGACAGGGTAGGGGCTACACCTTC. This codes for CASSEGQGRGYTF. The whole variable domain, filled in from reference TRBV7-2 and TRBJ1-2, reads GAGVSQSPSNKVTEKGKDVELRCDPISGHTALYWYRQSLGQGLEFLIYFQGNSAPDKSGLPSDRFSAERTGGSVSTLTIQRTQQEDSAVYLCASSEGQGRGYTFGSGTRLTVV.

V usage is TRBV29-1 and J usage is TRBJ1-2, with 7 nucleotides matching TRBD1. The CDR3 covers 11 residues. V was pared by 7 bases and J by 8 bases, with 7 bases of the junction left unmatched. In germline, CDR1 is SQVTM, CDR2 ANQGSEA. CDR3 bases: TGCAGCGGCAAACAGGGGTGGGGCTACACCTTC. It encodes CSGKQGWGYTF.

The V gene is TRBV20-1, the J gene TRBJ2-2; D perhaps matches TRBD1 (6 bases). Deletions cut 2 bases from V and 6 bases from J, with 13 bases between. This CDR3 spans 14 amino acids. Germline V gene lookup returns CDR1 DFQATT and CDR2 SNEGSKA (reference sequence). The CDR3 nucleotides read TGCAGTGCTAGAAACCCCGCAGGGGCCGGGGAGCTGTTTTTT. It specifies CSARNPAGAGELFF.

CDR3 residues: CASSLDGRDYGYTF. In DNA form, the CDR3 reads TGTGCCAGCAGCTTAGATGGAAGGGACTATGGCTACACCTTC. This chain joins TRBV7-2 and TRBJ1-2; D unclear. Per the germline V gene, CDR1 is SGHTA and CDR2 is FQGNSA. The CDR3 loop spans 14 amino acids. V lost 1 base to trimming and J lost 3 bases, with 9 bases between them.

The chain couples TRBV29-1 to TRBJ2-1, with 11 bases that match TRBD1. Germline values: CDR1 SQVTM, CDR2 ANQGSEA. This CDR3 spans 16 amino acids. With 8 bases clipped from V and 9 bases from J, the junction kept 18 bases outside the gene matches. The CDR3 here is CSIKQDRGLLHGEQFF. CDR3 DNA: TGCAGCATAAAGCAGGACAGGGGGCTTCTCCATGGTGAGCAGTTCTTC.

In its sample, this clonotype was seen many times. This chain uses TRBV5-6 with TRBJ2-3; D unclear. The CDR3 is 14 residues long. V was cut by 2 bases and J by 0 bases, with 7 bases left in between. The germline V gene encodes CDR1 SGHDT and CDR2 YYEEEE. The CDR3 nucleotides are TGTGCCAGCAGCTTCTTGCAAAGCACAGATACGCAGTATTTT. This gives the protein CASSFLQSTDTQYF.

A few counts support this clonotype. The chain carries TRBV7-3 and TRBJ2-3; TRBD1 agrees at 9 bases. Trimming at V came to 7 bases and at J to 14 bases, leaving 10 bases not matched to a gene. Per germline, CDR1 SGHTA and CDR2 FQGTGA. This CDR3 spans 12 amino acids. CDR3 DNA sequence: TGTGCCAGCACCAAGCAGGGGACAGGGCGGTATTTT. Translated: CASTKQGTGRYF.

Only a few counts were recorded for this clonotype. The gene calls are TRBV7-9 and TRBJ2-1; 8 bases line up with TRBD2. CDR1 and CDR2 from the germline V gene are SEHNR and FQNEAQ (reference sequence). The junction had 13 bases not matched to a gene; V was cut back by 4 bases and J by 8 bases. This CDR3 spans 16 amino acids. The CDR3, as DNA: TGTGCCAGCAGCTACCCCGGGGGGGGGCTTAGAGATGAGCAGTTCTTC. It yields the protein CASSYPGGGLRDEQFF.

The gene calls are TRBV11-2 and TRBJ1-1, with D tentatively TRBD1 (5 bases). The germline V gene encodes CDR1 SGHAT and CDR2 FQNNGV. The ends were cut back, 0 bases at V and 1 base at J, with 12 bases in the middle. CDR3 length equals 16 residues. The CDR3 DNA is TGTGCCAGCAGCTTAGAATTTGGCAGGGCGAACACTGAAGCTTTCTTT. It encodes CASSLEFGRANTEAFF.

The CDR3 is CASSSDRTYGYTF. CDR3 nucleotides: TGTGCCAGCAGCTCCGACAGGACCTATGGCTACACCTTC. J is TRBJ1-2 and V is TRBV7-2, with TRBD1 as a possible D gene (6 bases). The CDR3 contains 13 residues. Per the germline V gene, CDR1 is SGHTA and CDR2 is FQGNSA. Deletions cut 4 bases from V and 4 bases from J, with 10 bases between.